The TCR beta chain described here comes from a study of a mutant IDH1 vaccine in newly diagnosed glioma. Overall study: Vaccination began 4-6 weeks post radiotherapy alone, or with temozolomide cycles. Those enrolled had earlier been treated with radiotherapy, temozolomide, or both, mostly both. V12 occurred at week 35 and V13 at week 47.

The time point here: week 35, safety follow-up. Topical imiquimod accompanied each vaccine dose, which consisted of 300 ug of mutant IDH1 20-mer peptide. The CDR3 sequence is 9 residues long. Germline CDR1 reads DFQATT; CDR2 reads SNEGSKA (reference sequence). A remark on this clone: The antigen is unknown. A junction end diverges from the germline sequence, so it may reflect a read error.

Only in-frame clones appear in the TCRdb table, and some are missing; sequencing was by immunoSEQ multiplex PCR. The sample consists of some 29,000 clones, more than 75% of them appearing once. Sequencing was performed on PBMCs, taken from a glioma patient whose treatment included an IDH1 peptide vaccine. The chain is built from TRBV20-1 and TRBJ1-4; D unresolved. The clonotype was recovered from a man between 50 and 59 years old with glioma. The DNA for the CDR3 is TGCAGTGCTAGTGACAACTCAGTTTTT. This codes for CSASDNSVF.